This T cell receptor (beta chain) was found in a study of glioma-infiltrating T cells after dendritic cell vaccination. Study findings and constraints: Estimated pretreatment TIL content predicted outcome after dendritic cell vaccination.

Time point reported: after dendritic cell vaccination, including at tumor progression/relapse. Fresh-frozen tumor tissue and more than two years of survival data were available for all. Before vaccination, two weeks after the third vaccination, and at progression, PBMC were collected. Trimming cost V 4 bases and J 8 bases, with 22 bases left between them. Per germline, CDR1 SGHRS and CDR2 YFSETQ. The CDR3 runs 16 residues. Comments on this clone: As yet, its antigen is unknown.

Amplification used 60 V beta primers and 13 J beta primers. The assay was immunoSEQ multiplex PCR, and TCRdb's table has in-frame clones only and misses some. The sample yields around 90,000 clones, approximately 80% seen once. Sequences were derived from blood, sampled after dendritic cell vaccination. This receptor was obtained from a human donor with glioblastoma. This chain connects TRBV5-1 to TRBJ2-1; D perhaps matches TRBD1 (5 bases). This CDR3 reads CASSPLGGAGRDEQFF. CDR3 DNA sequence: TGCGCCAGCAGCCCCCTCGGTGGGGCAGGGCGCGATGAGCAGTTCTTC.